This T cell receptor (beta chain) emerged from a study of OX40 agonist ivuxolimab in advanced cancers. Study information: Patients with prior anti-PD-1, anti-PD-L1 or anti-CTLA-4 therapy were eligible; approximately 40% had some. Partial responses were achieved by three patients, one with hepatocellular carcinoma and two with cutaneous melanoma.

The repertoire was sequenced with immunoSEQ multiplex PCR; TCRdb's copy has only in-frame clones and lacks some. The table has over 60,000 clones, roughly 94% seen once; the top ten hold about 15%. General study results and limits: Partial responders at 0.1-3.0 mg/kg had among the lowest clonal expansion. Clonal expansion was seen in CD4+ and CD8+ blood T cells by week 6 at 0.1 to 3.0 mg/kg.

With respect to this clone: Its antigen is as yet unknown.

This CDR3 has 15 amino acids. Germline lookup yields CDR1 SGHAT and CDR2 FQDESV (reference sequence). Trimming pared 1 base from V and 4 bases from J, leaving 13 bases between. This clonotype was obtained from an adult with an advanced solid tumor such as melanoma, head and neck, liver or kidney cancer. V is TRBV11-1 and J is TRBJ1-2; TRBD1 might be the D (5 bases). The material sequenced was CD4+ or CD8+ T cells sorted from blood, taken in a trial of the OX40 agonist ivuxolimab. In nucleotides, the CDR3 is TGTGCCAGCAGCTTAGGCACGGCCACAGGCTATGGCTACACCTTC. Amino acid sequence: CASSLGTATGYGYTF.